These 32 T cell receptor beta chains came from one sample sequenced in a study of cytomegalovirus exposure and HLA in healthy donors. Primers for the PCR totalled 60 Vbeta and 13 Jbeta. The method was immunoSEQ multiplex PCR; TCRdb's version includes in-frame clones alone and lacks a portion of them. The sample has 150,000 to 250,000 clones; 65% to 80% are singletons. Sequencing was performed on PBMCs. Receptors originate from a woman in her twenties or thirties in good health and CMV-seropositive.

The count of this clone is one. The gene calls are TRBV21-1 and TRBJ2-7; the table's TRBD1 call for D was not verified on the DNA. TRBV21-1 is described as a pseudogene. CDR3 length: 15 residues. CDR3 in amino acids: CASSKGDRGLGEQYF. CDR3 DNA: TGTGCCAGCAGCAAAGGGGACAGGGGGTTGGGCGAGCAGTACTTC.

This rearrangement joins TRBV13 to TRBJ2-2, with TRBD1 matching over 9 bases. The CDR3 sequence is 15 residues long. CDR1 PRHDT and CDR2 FYEKMQ come from the germline V gene (reference sequence). J was trimmed by 5 bases and V by 4 bases; bases with no gene match: 5. Written as DNA, the CDR3 is TGTGCCAGCAGCTCGGGACAGGGACGGACCGGGGAGCTGTTTTTT. Its protein is CASSSGQGRTGELFF. The full variable domain, rest sourced from reference TRBV13 and TRBJ2-2, is AAGVIQSPRHLIKEKRETATLKCYPIPRHDTVYWYQQGPGQDPQFLISFYEKMQSDKGSIPDRFSAQQFSDYHSELNMSSLELGDSALYFCASSSGQGRTGELFFGEGSRLTVL.

The chain employs TRBV6-1 and TRBJ2-4; 13 nucleotides agree with TRBD2. Trimming at V came to 2 bases and at J to 12 bases, leaving 10 bases not matched to a gene. This CDR3 spans 16 amino acids. Germline-derived CDR1 and CDR2 are MNHNS and SASEGT. The chain's CDR3 is CASSETGLAGITAQYF. Here the CDR3 DNA reads TGTGCCAGCAGTGAAACGGGACTAGCGGGGATAACGGCTCAGTACTTC.

This clone came up once. The rearrangement uses TRBV11-3 and TRBJ2-3, with TRBD2 as a possible D gene (5 bases). With 5 bases removed from V and 6 bases from J, the gap between germline ends came to 12 bases. CDR3 length: 13 amino acids. CDR1 is SGHNT, CDR2 YENEEA, per germline. The CDR3 loop reads CASSRWRRDTQYF. CDR3 coding DNA: TGTGCCAGCAGCAGATGGAGGAGGGATACGCAGTATTTT.

The J gene is TRBJ2-1, the V gene TRBV6-6; the D gene is possibly TRBD1 (5 bases). CDR1 is MNHNY, CDR2 SVGAGI, per germline (reference sequence). V was trimmed by 5 bases and J by 0 bases, leaving 11 bases between them. The CDR3 has 15 residues. CDR3 nucleotides: TGTGCCAGCAGTCCCCTAGGGGCCTCCTACAATGAGCAGTTCTTC. It encodes CASSPLGASYNEQFF.

The count of this clone is one. One end of the junction varies from germline; a read error may be responsible. The chain is built from TRBV6-1 and TRBJ1-2; 7 nucleotides agree with TRBD1. CDR1 MNHNS and CDR2 SASEGT come from the germline V gene. The CDR3 length is 16 residues. CDR3 bases: TGTGCCAGTAGTGAAGGGCCGGGACAGCCTAACTATGGCTACACCTTC. It is translated as CASSEGPGQPNYGYTF.

The chain employs TRBV11-2 and TRBJ1-4, with D perhaps TRBD1 (5 bases). The germline gives CDR1 SGHAT, CDR2 FQNNGV. With 4 bases removed from V and 6 bases from J, the gap between germline ends came to 6 bases. This CDR3 comprises 12 residues. In DNA, the CDR3 is TGTGCCAGCAGCTGGACACATGAAAAACTGTTTTTT. Its protein product is CASSWTHEKLFF.

The V call is TRBV4-3, the J call TRBJ2-2; D possibly corresponds to TRBD1 (6 bases). Looked up from germline, CDR1 is LGHNA and CDR2 is YSLEER. The length of the CDR3 is 16 residues. V lost 3 bases and J 3 bases, leaving 14 bases between the germline ends. CDR3 coding DNA: TGCGCCAGCAGCCAGGATACAGGGTTTTACACCGGGGAGCTGTTTTTT. It specifies CASSQDTGFYTGELFF.

The genes are TRBV4-1 and TRBJ2-4, with 9 bases aligning to TRBD2. Germline values: CDR1 MGHRA, CDR2 YSYEKL. Trimming at V came to 0 bases and at J to 7 bases, leaving 4 bases not matched to a gene. This CDR3 contains 15 residues. The CDR3 region is CASSQEGREGNIQYF. DNA of the CDR3: TGCGCCAGCAGCCAAGAGGGGCGGGAGGGGAACATTCAGTACTTC.

The chain joins TRBV6-1 to TRBJ1-4, with D hard to call. Trimming stripped 3 bases from V and 7 bases from J, with 6 bases between. The CDR3 loop spans 12 amino acids. Per the germline V gene, CDR1 is MNHNS and CDR2 is SASEGT. The chain's CDR3 is CASSDRFEKLFF. The CDR3 DNA follows: TGTGCCAGCAGTGACAGGTTTGAAAAACTGTTTTTT.

This rearrangement joins TRBV5-5 to TRBJ2-5; TRBD2 agrees at 7 bases. This CDR3 has 14 residues. Germline V gene lookup returns CDR1 SGHKS and CDR2 YYEKEE (reference sequence). V lost 0 bases, J lost 3 bases, and 2 bases stayed unmatched. The CDR3 DNA follows: TGTGCCAGCAGCTTGGCTAGCGGCAAAGAGACCCAGTACTTC. Residues: CASSLASGKETQYF.

The rearrangement uses TRBV15 and TRBJ2-7, with 8 bases that match TRBD1. J lost 4 bases, V lost 3 bases, and 8 bases had no gene match. Looked up from germline, CDR1 is LNHNV and CDR2 is YYDKDF (reference sequence). The CDR3 length is 15 residues. In DNA form, the CDR3 reads TGTGCCACCAGCAGGATTGGACAGGGCAGGTACGAGCAGTACTTC. Translating gives CATSRIGQGRYEQYF.

CDR3 in amino acids: CASSLADLRGNYGYTF. The CDR3 bases are TGTGCCAGCAGCTTGGCCGATCTGCGGGGGAACTATGGCTACACCTTC. The rearrangement links TRBV5-5 to TRBJ1-2; a possible D gene is TRBD1 (5 bases). V gave up 0 bases and J gave up 2 bases, with 14 bases separating them. The CDR3 totals 16 residues. Germline lookup yields CDR1 SGHKS and CDR2 YYEKEE (reference sequence).

This clone was observed a few times. In DNA form, the CDR3 reads TGTGCCTGGAGCTTGGATACGCAGTATTTT. Protein: CAWSLDTQYF. This rearrangement joins TRBV30 to TRBJ2-3; D remains ambiguous. This CDR3 has 10 residues. V was shortened by 3 bases and J by 6 bases, with 4 bases between the two germline ends. CDR1 is GTSNPN and CDR2 is SVGIG in the germline V gene (reference sequence).

This chain connects TRBV28 to TRBJ2-7, with 7 bases aligning to TRBD2. Germline CDR1 MDHEN, CDR2 SYDVKM. There are 12 residues in the CDR3. Unmatched junction bases numbered 2, after V lost 1 base and J lost 8 bases. The CDR3 spells CASSLSGRKQYF. Written as DNA, the CDR3 is TGTGCCAGCAGTTTATCCGGGAGGAAGCAGTACTTC.

This chain connects TRBV28 to TRBJ2-1; the D is unclear. The germline V gene encodes CDR1 MDHEN and CDR2 SYDVKM. The CDR3 is 15 amino acids. V dropped 4 bases and J dropped 5 bases, with 15 bases sitting between them. CDR3 coding DNA: TGTGCCAGCAGTTCCCCCCCGCCAGGCGACAATGAGCAGTTCTTC. Amino acid sequence: CASSSPPPGDNEQFF.

As concerns this clone: The conserved final phenylalanine or tryptophan is absent from the CDR3, which likely points to a read error. The DNA is omitted, as the CDR3 cannot be located on it reliably, and the CDR3 follows TCRdb's listing. The chain carries TRBV2 and TRBJ1-2. The germline CDR1 and CDR2 sequences are SNHLY and FYNNEI. From its first to its last residue, the CDR3 has 14 amino acids. This CDR3 reads CASSDTTVTGRQTV.

This clone showed up just once. This rearrangement joins TRBV7-6 to TRBJ2-2; tentative D call: TRBD1 (6 bases). The V and J ends lost 2 bases and 7 bases respectively, with 14 bases between them. Germline values: CDR1 SGHVS, CDR2 FNYEAQ. This CDR3 contains 15 residues. CDR3 residues: CASSLLGHPGGELFF. CDR3 DNA sequence: TGTGCCAGCAGCTTACTGGGACACCCAGGCGGGGAGCTGTTTTTT.

The chain recombines TRBV12-5 with TRBJ2-2, with D hard to call. Trimming removed 1 base from V and 4 bases from J, with 10 bases in between. This CDR3 comprises 15 residues. From germline, CDR1 is LGHNT and CDR2 FRNRAP. CDR3 loop: CASGLEVGATGELFF. The CDR3, as DNA: TGTGCTAGTGGTTTGGAGGTGGGCGCCACCGGGGAGCTGTTTTTT.

This rearrangement joins TRBV14 to TRBJ2-7, with D unresolved. CDR1 is SGHDN, CDR2 FVKESK, per germline. Between the trimmed V and J ends, which lost 2 bases and 0 bases, there was a span of 2 bases. The CDR3 totals 12 residues. The CDR3: CASSQYSYEQYF. CDR3 coding DNA: TGTGCCAGCAGCCAATACTCCTACGAGCAGTACTTC.

CDR3 bases: TGTGCCAGCATGTCGATGGGCGGAAACACCATATATTTT. As protein: CASMSMGGNTIYF. The rearrangement joins TRBV6-5 to TRBJ1-3, with unresolved D. Germline-derived CDR1 and CDR2 are MNHEY and SVGAGI. V shed 7 bases and J shed 4 bases, with 11 bases lying between them. This CDR3 spans 13 amino acids.

The gene calls are TRBV5-4 and TRBJ2-3, with 8 bases that match TRBD2. V lost 0 bases to trimming and J lost 4 bases; unmatched junction nucleotides: 1. Germline values: CDR1 SGHNT, CDR2 YYREEE (reference sequence). This CDR3 spans 14 amino acids. CDR3 sequence (DNA): TGTGCCAGCAGCTTGGGTAGCGGGGCAGATACGCAGTATTTT. Encoded protein: CASSLGSGADTQYF.

The rearrangement links TRBV4-3 to TRBJ1-5; D remains unclear. CDR1 LGHNA and CDR2 YSLEER come from the germline V gene. CDR3 length: 15 residues. V was cut by 0 bases and J by 5 bases, with 11 bases left in between. The CDR3 here is CASSQDRGGYQPQHF. CDR3 in DNA: TGCGCCAGCAGCCAAGATCGTGGCGGATATCAGCCCCAGCATTTT.

The chain combines TRBV7-6 with TRBJ2-3; a weak D match, TRBD1 (6 bases). This CDR3 comprises 17 residues. The germline V and J ends were trimmed by 5 bases and 0 bases, with 18 bases remaining between them. Germline values: CDR1 SGHVS, CDR2 FNYEAQ. The DNA for the CDR3 is TGTGCCAGCAGCCTCCTTATGGGGACACACAGCACAGATACGCAGTATTTT. Translation gives CASSLLMGTHSTDTQYF.

The V and J genes are TRBV29-1 and TRBJ1-2; tentative D call: TRBD1 (5 bases). This CDR3 region has 11 residues. Trimming took off 4 bases at V and 8 bases at J, with 11 bases between the two ends. The germline V gene has CDR1 SQVTM and CDR2 ANQGSEA. The CDR3 sequence is CSVAGERGYTF. Written as DNA, the CDR3 is TGCAGCGTTGCGGGGGAAAGGGGCTACACCTTC.

The chain has TRBV4-1 and TRBJ1-2; the D is unclear. Trimming took off 2 bases at V and 0 bases at J, with 10 bases between the two ends. CDR3 length equals 15 residues. Germline V gene sequence: CDR1 MGHRA, CDR2 YSYEKL. The CDR3 DNA reads as TGCGCCAGCAGCCAACTGGAGGGCTCTAACTATGGCTACACCTTC. It yields the protein CASSQLEGSNYGYTF.

There are a few counts of this clone. This chain links TRBV10-3 with TRBJ2-2; D gene unclear. The CDR3 totals 14 residues. CDR1 is ENHRY, CDR2 SYGVKD, per germline. With 2 bases removed from V and 5 bases from J, the gap between germline ends came to 9 bases. The CDR3 loop is CAISEGVDTGELFF. For the CDR3, the DNA is TGTGCCATCAGTGAGGGAGTAGATACCGGGGAGCTGTTTTTT.

This clone appeared once. The rearrangement joins TRBV19 to TRBJ2-1, with a weak D call TRBD1 (6 bases). This CDR3 comprises 17 residues. V gave up 5 bases and J gave up 0 bases, with 17 bases separating them. Looked up from germline, CDR1 is LNHDA and CDR2 is SQIVND (reference sequence). The CDR3 region has the DNA TGTGCCAGTAGTGCCACACAGGGAAGTGGCTCCTACAATGAGCAGTTCTTC. Its translation: CASSATQGSGSYNEQFF.

The V call is TRBV15, the J call TRBJ2-2; possible D gene TRBD1, 6 bases. Trimming removed 2 bases from V and 6 bases from J, with 22 bases in between. The germline V gene has CDR1 LNHNV and CDR2 YYDKDF (reference sequence). This CDR3 has 18 amino acids. The CDR3 protein is CATSRPYRVVVAPGELFF. The CDR3 DNA reads as TGTGCCACCAGCAGACCGTACAGGGTTGTCGTCGCTCCCGGGGAGCTGTTTTTT.

The rearrangement joins TRBV5-4 to TRBJ2-5, with a weak D call TRBD2 (6 bases). Germline CDR1 is SGHNT and CDR2 is YYREEE (reference sequence). V was pared by 1 base and J by 5 bases, with 15 bases between. The CDR3 runs to 15 residues. This CDR3 is CASSLSLGAGETQYF. CDR3 coding DNA: TGTGCCAGCAGCTTGTCTCTGGGAGCGGGCGAGACCCAGTACTTC.

The rearrangement joins TRBV19 to TRBJ1-2; 12 bases are shared with TRBD1. The germline V gene encodes CDR1 LNHDA and CDR2 SQIVND (reference sequence). The length of the CDR3 is 15 residues. The V and J ends lost 6 bases and 6 bases, in that order; junction bases with no gene match: 8. CDR3 sequence reads: CASSSSGTGGNGYTF. The CDR3 DNA follows: TGTGCCAGTAGCTCGTCCGGGACAGGGGGCAATGGCTACACCTTC.

This chain uses TRBV4-1 with TRBJ1-4, with unresolved D. The V end lost 0 bases, the J end lost 0 bases, and 5 bases lay between the germline ends. From germline, CDR1 is MGHRA and CDR2 YSYEKL. This CDR3 is built from 15 residues. The CDR3 sequence is CASSQERATNEKLFF. The CDR3 bases are TGCGCCAGCAGCCAAGAGCGGGCAACTAATGAAAAACTGTTTTTT.